Each of the 27 T cell receptor beta chains below was sequenced from the same sample in a study of CD8 T cells in ankylosing spondylitis. These receptors are not linked to any known antigen. One entry per CDR3 protein, called by TCRdb with MiXCR from the 5' RACE reads. Of around 480,000 distinct CDR3 sequences listed, roughly 15% are singletons. Notes on the study in general: Blood from ankylosing spondylitis patients appeared to carry a characteristic roughly eight-variant TCR beta motif.

Sequencing was performed on blood, either unsorted or a sorted T cell fraction (not recorded which). Receptors were obtained from a male donor with ankylosing spondylitis.

This chain connects TRBV5-1 to TRBJ2-7; D is undetermined. The CDR3 has 13 residues. Per the germline V gene, CDR1 is SGHRS and CDR2 is YFSETQ. Trimming left V 5 bases short and J 0 bases short, with 9 bases between. Here the CDR3 reads CASRGRISYEQYF. CDR3 DNA sequence: TGCGCCAGCAGGGGCAGAATCTCCTACGAGCAGTACTTC. The full variable domain, in which reference TRBV5-1 and TRBJ2-7 provide the parts outside the CDR3, is KAGVTQTPRYLIKTRGQQVTLSCSPISGHRSVSWYQQTPGQGLQFLFEYFSETQRNKGNFPGRFSGRQFSNSRSEMNVSTLELGDSALYLCASRGRISYEQYFGPGTRLTVT.

The rearrangement uses TRBV12-3 or TRBV12-4 and TRBJ2-1; 7 nucleotides align to TRBD1. Germline trimming cut 6 bases from V and 6 bases from J; bases unmatched to any gene: 14. The CDR3 extends over 16 amino acids. CDR3 in DNA: TGTGCCAGCAGCAGACGACAGGGAAGTCCGGGCAATGAGCAGTTCTTC. It translates to CASSRRQGSPGNEQFF.

This clonotype appeared a few times. The V gene is TRBV25-1, the J gene TRBJ1-1, with D maybe TRBD1 (5 bases). Germline CDR1 and CDR2: MGHDK and SYGVNS. There are 14 residues in the CDR3. Trimming stripped 6 bases from V and 5 bases from J, with 16 bases between. In nucleotides, the CDR3 is TGTGCCAGCAGCCTGGGACGCCCGGGAACTGAAGCTTTCTTT. Translated: CASSLGRPGTEAFF.

This clonotype has more than one count but fewer than ten. The chain joins TRBV6-5 to TRBJ2-7; D is unresolved. Trimming stripped 0 bases from V and 7 bases from J, with 7 bases between. Per germline, CDR1 MNHEY and CDR2 SVGAGI. The CDR3 sequence is 12 residues long. CDR3 in DNA: TGTGCCAGCAGTTACTCCCCTGGGGAGCAGTACTTC. It yields the protein CASSYSPGEQYF.

The chain recombines TRBV20-1 with TRBJ1-1; tentative D call: TRBD1 (5 bases). CDR1 is DFQATT and CDR2 is SNEGSKA in the germline V gene (reference sequence). The CDR3 is 14 residues long. CDR3 sequence reads: CSRPRGGSLTEAFF. CDR3 DNA sequence: TGCAGCCGACCTCGCGGGGGATCCCTCACTGAAGCTTTCTTT.

This clonotype was counted a few times. This chain uses TRBV14 with TRBJ1-6; D is possibly TRBD1 (5 bases). The V end was cut by 0 bases, the J end by 7 bases, with 10 bases between. The CDR3 consists of 15 residues. Per the germline V gene, CDR1 is SGHDN and CDR2 is FVKESK. The CDR3 spells CASSQDQGLNSPLHF. The CDR3 nucleotides read TGTGCCAGCAGCCAAGACCAGGGTCTAAATTCACCCCTCCACTTT.

This clonotype was picked up many times. In DNA form, the CDR3 reads TGCAGTGCCTCGGACTCTCTACACACCGGGGAGCTGTTTTTT. This translates into CSASDSLHTGELFF. The V and J genes are TRBV20-1 and TRBJ2-2, with D possibly TRBD2 on 5 matching bases. Germline values: CDR1 DFQATT, CDR2 SNEGSKA (reference sequence). This CDR3 is 14 amino acids long. The ends were cut back, 6 bases at V and 3 bases at J, with 14 bases in the middle.

The chain is built from TRBV5-1 and TRBJ1-6; 8 bases fit TRBD1. V lost 4 bases to trimming and J lost 5 bases; unmatched junction nucleotides: 11. CDR1 is SGHRS and CDR2 is YFSETQ in the germline V gene. The CDR3 is 17 residues long. This CDR3 reads CASSRQGPDSNNSPLHF. The DNA for the CDR3 is TGCGCCAGCAGCCGACAGGGGCCGGACAGTAATAATTCACCCCTCCACTTT.

The chain has TRBV20-1 and TRBJ2-5; D possibly matches TRBD1 or TRBD2 (5 bases each). V lost 4 bases and J 1 base, leaving 19 bases between the germline ends. The CDR3 runs to 16 residues. The germline V gene encodes CDR1 DFQATT and CDR2 SNEGSKA (reference sequence). The chain's CDR3 is CSATLGAAGSQETQYF. The CDR3 coding sequence is TGCAGTGCTACGCTCGGGGCGGCAGGGAGCCAAGAGACCCAGTACTTC.

The chain carries TRBV4-3 and TRBJ2-6, with D perhaps assigned TRBD1 or TRBD2 (5 bases each). This CDR3 is 16 amino acids long. V lost 0 bases and J lost 8, with 14 bases in between. CDR1 and CDR2 from the germline V gene are LGHNA and YSLEER. The CDR3 nucleotides read TGCGCCAGCAGCCAAGAAGGGGCAGGGAGTACCAACGTCCTGACTTTC. Protein product: CASSQEGAGSTNVLTF.

This clonotype was observed a handful of times. V is TRBV7-2 and J is TRBJ1-1, with D unresolved. Trimming took 1 base from V and 3 from J, leaving 9 bases between them. Germline V gene lookup returns CDR1 SGHTA and CDR2 FQGNSA. The CDR3 loop spans 14 amino acids. CDR3 sequence reads: CASSLVYSDTEAFF. CDR3 sequence (DNA): TGTGCCAGCAGCTTAGTATACTCCGACACTGAAGCTTTCTTT.

This clonotype has more than one count but fewer than ten. The rearrangement uses TRBV4-1 and TRBJ1-6; D is undetermined. This CDR3 is 13 amino acids long. Between the trimmed V and J ends, which lost 0 bases and 8 bases, there was a span of 5 bases. The germline V gene encodes CDR1 MGHRA and CDR2 YSYEKL. DNA for the CDR3: TGCGCCAGCAGCCAAGAAAGGGATTCACCCCTCCACTTT. This encodes CASSQERDSPLHF.

This chain links TRBV18 with TRBJ2-3, with TRBD1 identical over 9 bases. Germline CDR1 KGHSH, CDR2 LQKENI. J was trimmed by 1 base and V by 1 base; bases with no gene match: 0. CDR3 length: 15 residues. The CDR3 here is CASSPRDRGTDTQYF. The DNA for the CDR3 is TGTGCCAGCTCACCACGGGACAGGGGCACAGATACGCAGTATTTT.

This clonotype was observed a handful of times. V usage is TRBV9 and J usage is TRBJ2-3; 8 bases agree with TRBD2. Germline CDR1 is SGDLS and CDR2 is YYNGEE. The V and J ends lost 2 bases and 0 bases, in that order; junction bases with no gene match: 2. This CDR3 region has 15 residues. The CDR3 bases are TGTGCCAGCAGCGTCACTAGCGGAAGCACAGATACGCAGTATTTT. Its translation: CASSVTSGSTDTQYF.

This clonotype has a handful of counts. The genes are TRBV6-1 and TRBJ1-1, with D possibly being TRBD1 (5 bases). The CDR3 loop spans 13 amino acids. V lost 8 bases, J lost 0 bases, and 10 bases lay in between. Germline V lookup: CDR1 MNHNS, CDR2 SASEGT. This CDR3 is CASQLTVNTEAFF. CDR3 sequence (DNA): TGTGCCAGCCAGCTGACAGTGAACACTGAAGCTTTCTTT.

The chain combines TRBV20-1 with TRBJ2-1; the D is unclear. CDR3 length: 14 amino acids. V was trimmed by 1 base and J by 3 bases, leaving 10 bases between them. In germline, CDR1 is DFQATT, CDR2 SNEGSKA (reference sequence). The CDR3 loop reads CSARASPVYNEQFF. Written as DNA, the CDR3 is TGCAGTGCTAGAGCCTCCCCCGTCTACAATGAGCAGTTCTTC.

The V gene is TRBV20-1, the J gene TRBJ1-1; 7 bases line up with TRBD1. The V gene's germline CDR1 is DFQATT and CDR2 SNEGSKA (reference sequence). The V gene end was trimmed by 3 bases and the J gene end by 10 bases; junction bases not matched to a gene: 5. This CDR3 is 11 amino acids long. The CDR3 spells CSARETGRAFF. The CDR3 bases are TGCAGTGCTAGGGAGACAGGGAGAGCTTTCTTT.

In this sample, this clonotype turned up a few times. This chain connects TRBV7-8 to TRBJ2-7; D ambiguous. CDR1 is SGHVS, CDR2 FQNEAQ, per germline. V lost 2 bases and J lost 3, with 14 bases in between. The CDR3 covers 15 residues. CDR3 protein: CASSLNPTPYYEQYF. The CDR3 DNA sequence: TGTGCCAGCAGCTTAAACCCAACCCCTTACTACGAGCAGTACTTC.

The gene calls are TRBV7-3 and TRBJ2-5, with 8 bases that match TRBD1. Germline CDR1 and CDR2: SGHTA and FQGTGA. J lost 5 bases, V lost 5 bases, and 13 bases had no gene match. This CDR3 spans 16 amino acids. The CDR3 DNA sequence: TGTGCCAGCAGCGACCATCAGGCAGGGGGCTCGGAGACCCAGTACTTC. As protein: CASSDHQAGGSETQYF.

V and J are TRBV3-1 and TRBJ1-2, with D unclear. This CDR3 is built from 14 residues. Germline CDR1 LGHDT, CDR2 YNNKEL (reference sequence). V was pared by 2 bases and J by 4 bases, with 11 bases between. As DNA, the CDR3 is TGTGCCAGCAGCCAATTCCCCGATTCCTATGGCTACACCTTC. This encodes CASSQFPDSYGYTF.

This clonotype was detected ten times or more. The DNA of the CDR3 is TGCAGTGCTAGAACAGGGGGTCAGCCCCAGCATTTT. This sequence encodes CSARTGGQPQHF. The V call is TRBV20-1, the J call TRBJ1-5, with 8 positions matching TRBD1. In germline, CDR1 is DFQATT, CDR2 SNEGSKA (reference sequence). The CDR3 is made up of 12 amino acids. The V and J ends lost 2 bases and 6 bases, in that order; junction bases with no gene match: 0.

The table lists this clonotype with a few counts. Written as DNA, the CDR3 is TGTGCCAGCAGCCTTAGCGGGAGCGGAGAGACCCAGTACTTC. Protein sequence: CASSLSGSGETQYF. V gene TRBV7-2 combines with J gene TRBJ2-5; TRBD2 matches 9 bases. The CDR3 totals 14 residues. Germline assignment: CDR1 SGHTA and CDR2 FQGNSA. V was pared by 5 bases and J by 4 bases, with 5 bases of the junction left unmatched. Drawing the rest from reference TRBV7-2 and TRBJ2-5, the complete variable domain is GAGVSQSPSNKVTEKGKDVELRCDPISGHTALYWYRQSLGQGLEFLIYFQGNSAPDKSGLPSDRFSAERTGGSVSTLTIQRTQQEDSAVYLCASSLSGSGETQYFGPGTRLLVL.

This clonotype was seen ten or more times. The genes are TRBV5-1 and TRBJ2-2; a possible D gene is TRBD2 (6 bases). The CDR3 runs to 15 residues. Trimming pared 0 bases from V and 0 bases from J, leaving 6 bases between. CDR1 and CDR2 from the germline V gene are SGHRS and YFSETQ. In DNA form, the CDR3 reads TGCGCCAGCAGCTTGGCGGGGGCGAACACCGGGGAGCTGTTTTTT. Its translation: CASSLAGANTGELFF.

The table lists this clonotype with many counts. This chain uses TRBV20-1 with TRBJ1-1; D is perhaps TRBD1 (5 bases). CDR1 and CDR2 from the germline V gene are DFQATT and SNEGSKA (reference sequence). The CDR3 is 15 residues long. V was cut by 0 bases and J by 0 bases, with 11 bases left in between. The CDR3 spells CSARDPRGMNTEAFF. CDR3 in DNA: TGCAGTGCTAGAGATCCTCGGGGGATGAACACTGAAGCTTTCTTT.

The V call is TRBV28, the J call TRBJ2-7; TRBD2 is a possible D gene (5 bases). V shed 5 bases and J shed 4 bases, with 21 bases lying between them. This CDR3 has 16 residues. Germline CDR1 is MDHEN and CDR2 is SYDVKM. The chain's CDR3 is CASSGSGTRAGYEQYF. The DNA of the CDR3 is TGTGCCAGCAGTGGCTCCGGAACCCGGGCGGGTTACGAGCAGTACTTC.

This chain connects TRBV27 to TRBJ2-5; 8 bases fit TRBD1. The V gene end was trimmed by 5 bases and the J gene end by 5 bases; junction bases not matched to a gene: 7. This CDR3 has 14 residues. From germline, CDR1 is MNHEY and CDR2 SMNVEV (reference sequence). CDR3 residues: CASSIYRGEETQYF. The CDR3 DNA is TGTGCCAGCAGTATCTACAGGGGGGAGGAGACCCAGTACTTC.

The genes are TRBV9 and TRBJ2-5; 9 bases fit TRBD1. V lost 3 bases, J lost 4 bases, and 13 bases stayed unmatched. Germline CDR1 reads SGDLS; CDR2 reads YYNGEE. The CDR3 runs to 17 residues. DNA for the CDR3: TGTGCCAGCAGCGACGACAGGGGGGGTCTCGCAGGAGAGACCCAGTACTTC. Encoded protein: CASSDDRGGLAGETQYF. Full variable domain (rest looked up from reference TRBV9 and TRBJ2-5): DSGVTQTPKHLITATGQRVTLRCSPRSGDLSVYWYQQSLDQGLQFLIQYYNGEERAKGNILERFSAQQFPDLHSELNLSSLELGDSALYFCASSDDRGGLAGETQYFGPGTRLLVL.